This TCR beta chain was sequenced during a study of T-cell reconstitution after alpha-beta-depleted transplantation in children. Study conclusions and caveats: After transplant, at about two months, alpha-beta T cells were reportedly derived from several hundred expanded graft clones. The study traced high day-60 TCRbeta diversity in some patients to surviving recipient T cells and thymic progenitors.

The authors prepared the TCRbeta library with unique molecular identifiers. TCRdb reanalysed the PCR reads using MiXCR and keeps one entry per CDR3 protein. In the table there are almost 250,000 distinct CDR3 sequences, roughly 25% of which are singletons. The germline V gene has CDR1 ENHRY and CDR2 SYGVKD. The CDR3 loop spans 14 amino acids. Trimming pared 8 bases from V and 2 bases from J, leaving 15 bases between. This clonotype was seen repeatedly, ten times or more. Its target is not known. J is TRBJ2-5 and V is TRBV10-3; the D gene is possibly TRBD2 (6 bases). The sample here was PBMCs, taken before TCRalphabeta/CD19-depleted stem cell transplant. The source of this sequence is a girl aged 2 to 10 with Fanconi anemia, due to receive a stem cell transplant. CDR3 sequence (DNA): TGTGCCATCCCCGGAGGGAGAGGACAAGAGACCCAGTACTTC. Protein: CAIPGGRGQETQYF.